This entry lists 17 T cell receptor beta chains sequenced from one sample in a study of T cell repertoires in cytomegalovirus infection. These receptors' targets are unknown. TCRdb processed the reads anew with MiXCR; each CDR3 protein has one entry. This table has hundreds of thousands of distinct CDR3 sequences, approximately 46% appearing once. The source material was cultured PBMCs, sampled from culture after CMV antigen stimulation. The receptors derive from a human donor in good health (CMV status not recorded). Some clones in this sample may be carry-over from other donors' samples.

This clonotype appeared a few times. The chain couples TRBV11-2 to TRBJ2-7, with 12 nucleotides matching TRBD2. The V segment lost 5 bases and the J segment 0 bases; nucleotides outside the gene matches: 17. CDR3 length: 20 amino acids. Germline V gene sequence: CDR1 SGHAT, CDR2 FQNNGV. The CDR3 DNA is TGTGCCAGCAGCACGGACAGAGCCGGGACTAGCGGGTCCCTCTCCTACGAGCAGTACTTC. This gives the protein CASSTDRAGTSGSLSYEQYF.

This CDR3 reads CASSRRTTSASYEQYF. The CDR3 nucleotides read TGTGCCAGCAGCCGACGTACGACTAGCGCGAGCTACGAGCAGTACTTC. The chain recombines TRBV7-2 with TRBJ2-7, with TRBD2 matching 8 bases. From germline, CDR1 is SGHTA and CDR2 FQGNSA. The V segment lost 5 bases and the J segment 3 bases; nucleotides outside the gene matches: 12. This CDR3 is built from 16 residues.

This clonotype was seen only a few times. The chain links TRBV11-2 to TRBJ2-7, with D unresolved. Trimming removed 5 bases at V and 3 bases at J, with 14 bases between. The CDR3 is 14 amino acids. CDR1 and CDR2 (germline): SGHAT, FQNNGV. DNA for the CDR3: TGTGCCAGCAGCCGTAGACTCTTCCGCTACGAGCAGTACTTC. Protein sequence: CASSRRLFRYEQYF.

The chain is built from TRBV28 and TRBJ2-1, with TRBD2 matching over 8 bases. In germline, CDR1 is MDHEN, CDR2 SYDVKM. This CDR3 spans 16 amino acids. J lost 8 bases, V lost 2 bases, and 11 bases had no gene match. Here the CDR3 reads CASSLLSGGPGYEQFF. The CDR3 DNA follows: TGTGCCAGCAGTTTACTCTCGGGGGGGCCCGGGTATGAGCAGTTCTTC.

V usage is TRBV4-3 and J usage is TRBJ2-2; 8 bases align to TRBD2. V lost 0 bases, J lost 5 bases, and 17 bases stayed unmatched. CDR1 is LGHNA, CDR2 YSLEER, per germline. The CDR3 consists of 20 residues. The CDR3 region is CASSQDRAGVFVEGTGELFF. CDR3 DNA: TGCGCCAGCAGCCAAGATCGAGCGGGAGTTTTTGTGGAAGGGACCGGGGAGCTGTTTTTT.

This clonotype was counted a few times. CDR3 in DNA: TGTGCCAGCAGCTTCTATGACCAATTGGAGCAGTACTTC. Its translation: CASSFYDQLEQYF. The rearrangement joins TRBV7-2 to TRBJ2-7, with D uncertain. Germline CDR1 and CDR2: SGHTA and FQGNSA. Trimming removed 3 bases from V and 7 bases from J, with 13 bases in between. The CDR3 is made up of 13 amino acids.

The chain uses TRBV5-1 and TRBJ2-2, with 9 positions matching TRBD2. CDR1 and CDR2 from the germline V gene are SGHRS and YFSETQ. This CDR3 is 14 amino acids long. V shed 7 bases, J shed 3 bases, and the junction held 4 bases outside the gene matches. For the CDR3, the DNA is TGCGCCAGCCGGCTAGCGGGACACACCGGGGAGCTGTTTTTT. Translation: CASRLAGHTGELFF. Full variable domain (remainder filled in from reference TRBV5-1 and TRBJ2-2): KAGVTQTPRYLIKTRGQQVTLSCSPISGHRSVSWYQQTPGQGLQFLFEYFSETQRNKGNFPGRFSGRQFSNSRSEMNVSTLELGDSALYLCASRLAGHTGELFFGEGSRLTVL.

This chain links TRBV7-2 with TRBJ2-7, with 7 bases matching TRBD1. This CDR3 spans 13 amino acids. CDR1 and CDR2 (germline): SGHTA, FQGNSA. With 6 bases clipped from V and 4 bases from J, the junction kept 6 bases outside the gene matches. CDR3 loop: CASSPDRVYEQYF. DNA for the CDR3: TGTGCCAGCAGTCCCGACAGGGTATACGAGCAGTACTTC.

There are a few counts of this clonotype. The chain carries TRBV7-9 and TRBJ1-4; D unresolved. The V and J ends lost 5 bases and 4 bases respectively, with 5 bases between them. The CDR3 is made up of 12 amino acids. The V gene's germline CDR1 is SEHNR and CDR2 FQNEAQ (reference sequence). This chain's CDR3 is CASSPLNEKLFF. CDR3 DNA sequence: TGTGCCAGCAGCCCGCTTAATGAAAAACTGTTTTTT.

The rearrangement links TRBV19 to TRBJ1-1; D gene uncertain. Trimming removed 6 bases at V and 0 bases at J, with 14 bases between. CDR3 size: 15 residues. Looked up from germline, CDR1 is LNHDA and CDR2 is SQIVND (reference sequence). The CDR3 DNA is TGTGCCAGTAGAGGCCCCTCTACTCTGAACACTGAAGCTTTCTTT. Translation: CASRGPSTLNTEAFF.

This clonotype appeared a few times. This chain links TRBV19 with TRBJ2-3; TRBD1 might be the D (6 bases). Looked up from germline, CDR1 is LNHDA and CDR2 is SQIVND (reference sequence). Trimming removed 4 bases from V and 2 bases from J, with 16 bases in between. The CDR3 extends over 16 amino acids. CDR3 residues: CASSTKGVKDTDTQYF. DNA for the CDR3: TGTGCCAGTAGTACAAAGGGGGTGAAGGACACAGATACGCAGTATTTT.

The CDR3 coding sequence is TGTGCCAGCAGAGAATTTGGCCCCTACAATGAGCAGTTCTTC. It codes for CASREFGPYNEQFF. The chain carries TRBV12-3 or TRBV12-4 and TRBJ2-1; D is uncertain. V lost 6 bases and J lost 2, with 11 bases in between. The length of the CDR3 is 14 residues.

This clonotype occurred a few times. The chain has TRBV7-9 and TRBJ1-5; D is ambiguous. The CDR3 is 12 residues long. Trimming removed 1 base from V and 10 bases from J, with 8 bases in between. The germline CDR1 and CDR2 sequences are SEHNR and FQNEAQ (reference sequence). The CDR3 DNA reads TGTGCCAGCAGCTTAGTAGAGGGACCCCAGCATTTT. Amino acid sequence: CASSLVEGPQHF.

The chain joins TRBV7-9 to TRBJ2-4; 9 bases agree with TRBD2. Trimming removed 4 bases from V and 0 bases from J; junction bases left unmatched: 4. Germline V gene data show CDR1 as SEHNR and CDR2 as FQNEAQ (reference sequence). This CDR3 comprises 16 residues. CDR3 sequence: CASSYIAGEAKNIQYF. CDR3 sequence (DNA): TGTGCCAGCAGCTACATAGCGGGAGAAGCCAAAAACATTCAGTACTTC.

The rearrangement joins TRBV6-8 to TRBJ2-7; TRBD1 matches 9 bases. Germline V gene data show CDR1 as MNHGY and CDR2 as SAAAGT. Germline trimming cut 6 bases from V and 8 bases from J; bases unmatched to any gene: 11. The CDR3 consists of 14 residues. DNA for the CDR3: TGTGCCAGCAGCTCCACAATAGACAGGGGGAAGCAGTACTTC. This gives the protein CASSSTIDRGKQYF.

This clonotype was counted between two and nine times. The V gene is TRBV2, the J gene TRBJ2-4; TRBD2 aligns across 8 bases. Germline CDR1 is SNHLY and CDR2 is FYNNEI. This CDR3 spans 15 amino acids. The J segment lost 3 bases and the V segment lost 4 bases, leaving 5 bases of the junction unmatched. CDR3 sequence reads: CASSVAGGGKNIQYF. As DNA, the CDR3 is TGTGCCAGCAGTGTGGCGGGAGGAGGCAAAAACATTCAGTACTTC.

CDR3 protein: CSARELTRDEQFF. The CDR3 DNA sequence: TGCAGTGCTAGAGAACTGACTAGGGATGAGCAGTTCTTC. The chain employs TRBV20-1 and TRBJ2-1; perhaps TRBD2 as D (6 bases). The V end lost 0 bases, the J end lost 8 bases, and 11 bases lay between the germline ends. In germline, CDR1 is DFQATT, CDR2 SNEGSKA (reference sequence). This CDR3 has 13 amino acids.